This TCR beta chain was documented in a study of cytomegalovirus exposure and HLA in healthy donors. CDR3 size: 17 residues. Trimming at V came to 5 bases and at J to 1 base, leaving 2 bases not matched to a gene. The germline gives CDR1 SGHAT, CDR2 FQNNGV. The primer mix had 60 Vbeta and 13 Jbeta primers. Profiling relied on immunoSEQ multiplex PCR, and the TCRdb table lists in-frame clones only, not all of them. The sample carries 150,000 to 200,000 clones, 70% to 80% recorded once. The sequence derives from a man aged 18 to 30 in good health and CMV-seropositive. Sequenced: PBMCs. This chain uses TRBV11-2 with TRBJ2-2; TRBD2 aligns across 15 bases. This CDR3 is CASSPGLAGGNTGELFF. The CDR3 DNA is TGTGCCAGCAGCCCGGGACTAGCGGGAGGGAACACCGGGGAGCTGTTTTTT.